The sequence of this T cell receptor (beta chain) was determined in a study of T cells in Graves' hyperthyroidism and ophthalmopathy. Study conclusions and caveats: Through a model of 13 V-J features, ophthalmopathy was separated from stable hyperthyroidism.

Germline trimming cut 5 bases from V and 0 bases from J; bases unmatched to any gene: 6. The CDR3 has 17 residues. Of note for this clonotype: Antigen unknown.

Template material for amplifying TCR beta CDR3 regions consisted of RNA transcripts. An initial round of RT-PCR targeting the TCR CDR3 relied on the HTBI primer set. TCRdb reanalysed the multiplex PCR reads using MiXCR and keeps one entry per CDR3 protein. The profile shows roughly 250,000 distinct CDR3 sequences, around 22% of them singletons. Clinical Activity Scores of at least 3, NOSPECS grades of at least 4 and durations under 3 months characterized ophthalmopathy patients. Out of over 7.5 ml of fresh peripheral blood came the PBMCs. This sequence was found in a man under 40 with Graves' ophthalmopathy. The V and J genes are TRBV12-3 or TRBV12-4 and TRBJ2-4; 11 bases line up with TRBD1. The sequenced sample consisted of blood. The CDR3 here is CASSPGQGVLAKNIQYF. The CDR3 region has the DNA TGTGCCAGCAGTCCGGGACAGGGGGTCCTAGCCAAAAACATTCAGTACTTC.